Included here is one T cell receptor beta chain sequence, with context. The antigen remains unidentified. The protocol was immunoSEQ multiplex PCR, while the TCRdb copy is restricted to in-frame clones and leaves out a portion. Among about 64,000 clones listed, 98% were seen once. The source of the sample is a study of Tregs in tolerant kidney transplant recipients. Germline CDR1 SGHAT, CDR2 FQNNGV. The V gene end was trimmed by 5 bases and the J gene end by 4 bases; junction bases not matched to a gene: 5. The CDR3 covers 14 residues. Unstimulated regulatory T cells (CD4+CD25+CD127-), CD4+CD25- non-regulatory cells, CD4 and CD8 cells were FACS-sorted from thawed PBMCs. Study observations and caveats: Antigen-driven expansion was suggested because donor-specific Tregs expanded more than all Tregs in tolerant patients. Expanding Tregs on activated donor B cells appeared to best identify donor-specific TCRbeta clones.

The source of this sequence is a human donor who received a combined kidney and bone marrow transplant. The chain combines TRBV11-2 with TRBJ1-5, with 7 bases matching TRBD1. The sequencing here drew on Tregs from blood, taken before the transplant. CDR3 nucleotides: TGTGCCAGCAGCCGGGACAGACTTAATCAGCCCCAGCATTTT. Translated: CASSRDRLNQPQHF.